This TCR beta chain was captured in a study of neoadjuvant anti-PD-1 for oral cavity cancer. Whole-study context: Non-progressing patients received a fourth nivolumab dose near day 43, then surgery on days 50-56.

The method was immunoSEQ multiplex PCR; TCRdb's version includes in-frame clones alone and lacks a portion of them. Of about 62,000 clones detected, more than 65% appear once; the ten largest clones hold 2.5% to 3%. Germline V CDR1 and CDR2: SGHRS, YFSETQ. Trimming took 4 bases from V and 0 from J, leaving 8 bases between them. The CDR3 length is 13 residues. The chain uses TRBV5-1 and TRBJ2-7; D remains ambiguous. The receptor was derived from a person aged 40 to 85 with oral cavity squamous cell carcinoma. The starting material was PBMCs, obtained before nivolumab (anti-PD-1) treatment. This CDR3 reads CASSQGRSYEQYF. CDR3 coding DNA: TGCGCCAGCAGCCAAGGCCGCTCCTACGAGCAGTACTTC.